This T cell receptor beta chain emerged from a study of blood T cell repertoires in COVID-19. V was pared by 6 bases and J by 4 bases, with 4 bases of the junction left unmatched. Per germline, CDR1 MNHEY and CDR2 SVGAGI. CDR3 length equals 13 residues. Profiled with immunoSEQ multiplex PCR; TCRdb holds only in-frame clones, not every one. The table has roughly 120,000 clones, less than 85% seen once. This clonotype originated in a human donor in a cohort sampled during active or convalescent COVID-19. Sequencing input: peripheral blood. V and J are TRBV6-5 and TRBJ1-2; TRBD1 matches at 8 bases. The CDR3 loop reads CASRRDRFYGYTF. Written as DNA, the CDR3 is TGTGCCAGCAGGCGGGACAGGTTCTATGGCTACACCTTC.